These 11 T cell receptor beta chains were all obtained from the same sample, sequenced in a study of blood T cell repertoires in COVID-19. Sequencing used immunoSEQ multiplex PCR; TCRdb keeps in-frame clones, though not all of them. In the table there are around 240,000 clones, about 83% of which are singletons. Sequenced input: peripheral blood. The receptors shown here come from a woman aged 50 to 65 with acute or convalescent COVID-19.

The genes are TRBV5-1 and TRBJ2-7; TRBD2 aligns across 9 bases. The CDR3 totals 16 residues. Germline lookup yields CDR1 SGHRS and CDR2 YFSETQ. Trimming removed 0 bases from V and 0 bases from J; junction bases left unmatched: 4. DNA of the CDR3: TGCGCCAGCAGCTTGGGACTAGCGGACCTCTCCTACGAGCAGTACTTC. This encodes CASSLGLADLSYEQYF.

The V and J genes are TRBV15 and TRBJ1-1; possibly TRBD1 for D (5 bases). Germline CDR1 reads LNHNV; CDR2 reads YYDKDF (reference sequence). The CDR3 contains 15 residues. Trimming took 0 bases from V and 5 from J, leaving 13 bases between them. CDR3 amino acids: CATSRDSGGRTEAFF. In DNA form, the CDR3 reads TGTGCCACCAGCAGAGATTCCGGGGGTAGGACTGAAGCTTTCTTT.

The chain has TRBV20-1 and TRBJ1-4; 7 positions match TRBD1. Per the germline V gene, CDR1 is DFQATT and CDR2 is SNEGSKA (reference sequence). The junction had 5 bases not matched to a gene; V was cut back by 3 bases and J by 7 bases. The CDR3 covers 13 residues. The CDR3 bases are TGCAGTGCTAGTAAGGGGGCCTTTGAAAAACTGTTTTTT. This translates into CSASKGAFEKLFF.

This clone was observed a single time. The chain uses TRBV19 and TRBJ1-1, with D perhaps TRBD1 (6 bases). Germline V gene lookup returns CDR1 LNHDA and CDR2 SQIVND (reference sequence). Trimming removed 2 bases at V and 2 bases at J, with 15 bases between. The CDR3 length is 16 residues. The CDR3 coding sequence is TGTGCCAGTAGTATACAAGGCGGCAGGGGAAACACTGAAGCTTTCTTT. Its translation is CASSIQGGRGNTEAFF.

The gene calls are TRBV13 and TRBJ2-7, with 10 positions matching TRBD2. This CDR3 contains 14 residues. Looked up from germline, CDR1 is PRHDT and CDR2 is FYEKMQ (reference sequence). V trimming: 0 bases; J trimming: 6 bases; junction bases outside the gene matches: 2. CDR3 DNA: TGTGCCAGCAGCTTAGGACTAGCGGGGAGCGAGCAGTACTTC. Translated: CASSLGLAGSEQYF.

This chain links TRBV18 with TRBJ2-3; 7 nucleotides line up with TRBD2. After removal of 4 bases from V and 1 base from J, the junction contained 5 bases not matched to a gene. The CDR3 sequence is 15 residues long. In germline, CDR1 is KGHSH, CDR2 LQKENI. The CDR3 is CASSLGGGGTDTQYF. CDR3 in DNA: TGTGCCAGCTCACTCGGCGGGGGAGGCACAGATACGCAGTATTTT.

The chain recombines TRBV19 with TRBJ2-2; D might be TRBD1 (5 bases). Trimming took off 8 bases at V and 7 bases at J, with 8 bases between the two ends. This CDR3 is 11 amino acids long. Germline lookup yields CDR1 LNHDA and CDR2 SQIVND (reference sequence). The CDR3 here is CASGQGGELFF. In DNA, the CDR3 is TGTGCCAGTGGGCAGGGCGGGGAGCTGTTTTTT.

This chain links TRBV28 with TRBJ2-3; 11 bases are a match to TRBD2. V shed 8 bases and J 4 bases; nucleotides not matched to a gene: 11. Germline values: CDR1 MDHEN, CDR2 SYDVKM. The CDR3 runs 16 residues. CDR3 in DNA: TGTGCCAGCGGGGTTTCTAGCGGGAGGAAGGCAGATACGCAGTATTTT. Amino acid sequence: CASGVSSGRKADTQYF.

The genes are TRBV6-5 and TRBJ1-2; TRBD1 is a possible D gene (5 bases). With 6 bases removed from V and 0 bases from J, the gap between germline ends came to 11 bases. CDR1 is MNHEY and CDR2 is SVGAGI in the germline V gene. This CDR3 is built from 14 residues. This chain's CDR3 is CASSQGLANYGYTF. The CDR3 DNA is TGTGCCAGCAGCCAGGGACTGGCTAACTATGGCTACACCTTC.

V gene TRBV9 combines with J gene TRBJ2-3; perhaps TRBD1 as D (5 bases). Germline-derived CDR1 and CDR2 are SGDLS and YYNGEE. This CDR3 is built from 15 residues. V lost 0 bases and J 3 bases, leaving 11 bases between the germline ends. The CDR3 coding sequence is TGTGCCAGCAGCGTAGGGACAATGGGTACAGATACGCAGTATTTT. It encodes CASSVGTMGTDTQYF.

CDR3 loop: CASSLVPTPETQYF. The CDR3 region has the DNA TGTGCCAGCAGCTTAGTTCCTACGCCAGAGACCCAGTACTTC. V is TRBV7-8 and J is TRBJ2-5; unclear D gene. Looked up from germline, CDR1 is SGHVS and CDR2 is FQNEAQ. Deletions cut 1 base from V and 4 bases from J, with 10 bases between. This CDR3 is 14 amino acids long.